Below, 7 T cell receptor beta chains from the same sample are listed, as sequenced in a study of blood T cell repertoires in COVID-19. The method was immunoSEQ multiplex PCR; TCRdb's version includes in-frame clones alone and lacks a portion of them. The table records more than 95,000 clones, about 80% of them present only once. The sequenced material came from peripheral blood. The receptors were sampled from a human donor in a cohort sampled during active COVID-19.

The chain uses TRBV4-2 and TRBJ2-5, with D possibly being TRBD1 (5 bases). Germline loops: CDR1 LGHNA, CDR2 YNFKEQ. The length of the CDR3 is 13 residues. Trimming shortened V by 0 bases and J by 4 bases, and 6 bases separated the two germline ends. The DNA of the CDR3 is TGTGCCAGCAGCCAAGAAAGGGGAGAGACCCAGTACTTC. It yields the protein CASSQERGETQYF.

A single count supports this clone. The chain employs TRBV18 and TRBJ2-7, with D possibly TRBD1 on 6 matching bases. The CDR3 contains 13 residues. V was pared by 6 bases and J by 3 bases, with 12 bases between. CDR1 KGHSH and CDR2 LQKENI come from the germline V gene. CDR3 protein: CASSRTVNYEQYF. The CDR3 region has the DNA TGTGCCAGCTCGCGGACAGTCAACTACGAGCAGTACTTC.

The chain employs TRBV7-8 and TRBJ1-2; no clear D gene. CDR3 length: 14 amino acids. Per germline, CDR1 SGHVS and CDR2 FQNEAQ. With 5 bases removed from V and 2 bases from J, the gap between germline ends came to 12 bases. Here the CDR3 reads CASSLREVNYGYTF. The DNA of the CDR3 is TGTGCCAGCAGCCTGAGGGAAGTCAACTATGGCTACACCTTC.

This chain connects TRBV18 to TRBJ2-1; 7 bases map to TRBD1. Germline V gives CDR1 KGHSH, CDR2 LQKENI. The CDR3 is made up of 14 amino acids. With V trimmed by 5 bases and J by 6 bases, 7 bases remained unmatched. This CDR3 is CASSTGQEGNEQFF. Here the CDR3 DNA reads TGTGCCAGCTCAACCGGACAGGAAGGCAATGAGCAGTTCTTC.

The chain combines TRBV11-2 with TRBJ1-4, with D unresolved. The ends were cut back, 0 bases at V and 7 bases at J, with 9 bases in the middle. The germline gives CDR1 SGHAT, CDR2 FQNNGV. The CDR3 runs 14 residues. CDR3 sequence: CASSLDGAGEKLFF. CDR3 sequence (DNA): TGTGCCAGCAGCTTAGATGGTGCAGGTGAAAAACTGTTTTTT.

This sequence joins TRBV2 and TRBJ1-2; D gene unclear. CDR1 and CDR2 (germline): SNHLY, FYNNEI. V was cut by 6 bases and J by 3 bases, with 17 bases left in between. The CDR3 consists of 15 residues. CDR3 DNA: TGTGCCAGCAGCCCCCCGGGGTCAGAGGACTATGGCTACACCTTC. Encoded protein: CASSPPGSEDYGYTF.

This clone was counted a few times. The chain couples TRBV9 to TRBJ1-1; possible D gene TRBD1, 6 bases. CDR1 and CDR2 from the germline V gene are SGDLS and YYNGEE. V dropped 4 bases and J dropped 5 bases, with 21 bases sitting between them. There are 16 residues in the CDR3. CDR3 sequence reads: CASSPEGGRLATEAFF. CDR3 DNA: TGTGCCAGCAGCCCCGAAGGGGGTCGGCTGGCGACTGAAGCTTTCTTT.